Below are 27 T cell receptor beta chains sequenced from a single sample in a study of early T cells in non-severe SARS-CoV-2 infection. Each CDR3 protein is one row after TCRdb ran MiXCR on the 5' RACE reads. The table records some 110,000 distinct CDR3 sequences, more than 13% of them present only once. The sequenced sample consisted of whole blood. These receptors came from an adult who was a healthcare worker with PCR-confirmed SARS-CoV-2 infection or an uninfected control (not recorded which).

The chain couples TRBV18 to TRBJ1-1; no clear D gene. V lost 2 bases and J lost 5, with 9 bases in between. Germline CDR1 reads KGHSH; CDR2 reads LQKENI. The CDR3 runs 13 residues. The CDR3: CASSPGSGTEAFF. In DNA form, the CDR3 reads TGTGCCAGCTCACCAGGCTCCGGAACTGAAGCTTTCTTT.

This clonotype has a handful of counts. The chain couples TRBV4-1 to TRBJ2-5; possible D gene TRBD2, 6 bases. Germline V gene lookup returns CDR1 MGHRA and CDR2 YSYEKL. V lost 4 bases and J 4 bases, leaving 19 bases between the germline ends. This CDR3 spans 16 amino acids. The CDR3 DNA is TGCGCCAGCAGCCGGGGTCCGGGAGTCCGAGGAGAGACCCAGTACTTC. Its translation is CASSRGPGVRGETQYF.

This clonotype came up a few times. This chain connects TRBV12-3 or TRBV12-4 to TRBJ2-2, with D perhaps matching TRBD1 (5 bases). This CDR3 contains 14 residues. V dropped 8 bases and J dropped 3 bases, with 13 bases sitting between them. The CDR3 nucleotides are TGTGCCAGCTCAGGGTATGGACACACCGGGGAGCTGTTTTTT. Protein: CASSGYGHTGELFF.

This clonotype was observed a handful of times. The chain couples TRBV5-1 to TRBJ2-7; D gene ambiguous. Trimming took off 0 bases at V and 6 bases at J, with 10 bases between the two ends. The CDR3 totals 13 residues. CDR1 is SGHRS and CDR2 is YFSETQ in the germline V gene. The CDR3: CASSLEHLGEQYF. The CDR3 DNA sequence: TGCGCCAGCAGCTTGGAACACCTCGGCGAGCAGTACTTC.

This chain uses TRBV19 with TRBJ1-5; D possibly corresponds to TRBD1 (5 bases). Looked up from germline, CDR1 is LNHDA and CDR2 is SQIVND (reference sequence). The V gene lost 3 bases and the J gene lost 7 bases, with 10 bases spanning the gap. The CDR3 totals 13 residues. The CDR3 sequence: CASSMSAGQPQHF. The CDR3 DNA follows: TGTGCCAGTAGTATGTCGGCAGGGCAGCCCCAGCATTTT.

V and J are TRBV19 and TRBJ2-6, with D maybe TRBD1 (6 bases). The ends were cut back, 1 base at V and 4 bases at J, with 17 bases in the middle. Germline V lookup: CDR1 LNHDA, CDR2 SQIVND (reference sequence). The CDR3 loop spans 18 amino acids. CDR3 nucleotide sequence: TGTGCCAGTAGTATAGGAGGGAAGGGACATCGAGGGGCCAACGTCCTGACTTTC. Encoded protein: CASSIGGKGHRGANVLTF.

The CDR3 spells CASSRDPETEAFF. CDR3 DNA sequence: TGTGCCAGCAGTAGGGACCCGGAGACTGAAGCTTTCTTT. This chain joins TRBV7-3 and TRBJ1-1, with D possibly matching TRBD1 (5 bases). The CDR3 runs 13 residues. The ends were cut back, 6 bases at V and 5 bases at J, with 13 bases in the middle. CDR1 and CDR2 from the germline V gene are SGHTA and FQGTGA.

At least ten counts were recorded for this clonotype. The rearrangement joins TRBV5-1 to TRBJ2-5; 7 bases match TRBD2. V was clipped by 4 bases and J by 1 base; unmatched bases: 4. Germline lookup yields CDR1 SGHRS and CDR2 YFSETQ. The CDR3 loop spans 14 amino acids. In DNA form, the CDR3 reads TGCGCCAGCAGCCCGACTAGCTCCCAAGAGACCCAGTACTTC. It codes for CASSPTSSQETQYF.

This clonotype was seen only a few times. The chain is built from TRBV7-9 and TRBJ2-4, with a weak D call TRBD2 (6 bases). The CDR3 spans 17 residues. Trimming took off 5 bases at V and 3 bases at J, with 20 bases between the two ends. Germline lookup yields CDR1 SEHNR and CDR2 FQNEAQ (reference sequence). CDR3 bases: TGTGCCAGCAGCAAACCGGGAGACGGTGAACGCAAAAACATTCAGTACTTC. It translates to CASSKPGDGERKNIQYF.

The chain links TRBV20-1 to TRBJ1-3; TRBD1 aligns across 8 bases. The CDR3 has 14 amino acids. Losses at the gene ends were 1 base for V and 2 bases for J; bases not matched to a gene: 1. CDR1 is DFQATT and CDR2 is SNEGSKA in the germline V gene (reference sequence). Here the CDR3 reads CSARGTGTGNTIYF. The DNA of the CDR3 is TGCAGTGCTAGAGGGACAGGGACTGGAAACACCATATATTTT.

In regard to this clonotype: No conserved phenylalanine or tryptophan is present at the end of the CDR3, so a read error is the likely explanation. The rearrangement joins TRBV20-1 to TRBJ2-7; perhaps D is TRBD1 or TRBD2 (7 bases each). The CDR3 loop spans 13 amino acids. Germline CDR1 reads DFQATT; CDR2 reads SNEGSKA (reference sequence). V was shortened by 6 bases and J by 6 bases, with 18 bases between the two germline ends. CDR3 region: CSALGGRGLEQYL. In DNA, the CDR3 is TGCAGTGCCCTTGGGGGGAGGGGGCTCGAGCAGTACTTG.

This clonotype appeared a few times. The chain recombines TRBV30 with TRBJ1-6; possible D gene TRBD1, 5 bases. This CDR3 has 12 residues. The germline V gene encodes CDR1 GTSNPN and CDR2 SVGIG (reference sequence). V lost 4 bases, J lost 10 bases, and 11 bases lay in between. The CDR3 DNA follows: TGTGCCTGGAATGTCTGGGGGTCACCCCTCCACTTT. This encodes CAWNVWGSPLHF.

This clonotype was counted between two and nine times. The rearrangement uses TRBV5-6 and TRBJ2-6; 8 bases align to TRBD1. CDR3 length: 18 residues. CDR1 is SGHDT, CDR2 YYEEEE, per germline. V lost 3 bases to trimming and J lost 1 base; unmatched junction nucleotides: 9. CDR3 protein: CASSYMTGEGSGANVLTF. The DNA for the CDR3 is TGTGCCAGCAGCTACATGACAGGGGAAGGTTCTGGGGCCAACGTCCTGACTTTC. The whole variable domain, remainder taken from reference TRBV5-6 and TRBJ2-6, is DAGVTQSPTHLIKTRGQQVTLRCSPKSGHDTVSWYQQALGQGPQFIFQYYEEEERQRGNFPDRFSGHQFPNYSSELNVNALLLGDSALYLCASSYMTGEGSGANVLTFGAGSRLTVL.

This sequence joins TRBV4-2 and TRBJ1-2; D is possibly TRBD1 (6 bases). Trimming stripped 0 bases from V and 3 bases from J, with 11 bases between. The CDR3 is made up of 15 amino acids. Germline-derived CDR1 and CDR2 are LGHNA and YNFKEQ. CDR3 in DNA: TGTGCCAGCAGCCAAGACGGGGGGCTCCACTATGGCTACACCTTC. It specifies CASSQDGGLHYGYTF.

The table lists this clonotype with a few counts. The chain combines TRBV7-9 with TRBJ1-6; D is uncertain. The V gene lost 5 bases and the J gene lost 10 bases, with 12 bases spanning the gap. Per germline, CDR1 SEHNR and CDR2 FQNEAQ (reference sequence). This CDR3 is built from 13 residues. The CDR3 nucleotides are TGTGCCAGCAGCCCAGCCCCTGGGTCACCCCTCCACTTT. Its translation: CASSPAPGSPLHF.

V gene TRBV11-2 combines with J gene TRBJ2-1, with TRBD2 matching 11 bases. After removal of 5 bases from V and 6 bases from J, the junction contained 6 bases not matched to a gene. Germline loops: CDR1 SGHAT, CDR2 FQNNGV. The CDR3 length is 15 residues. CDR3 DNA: TGTGCCAGCAGCGACGGACTAGCGGGTCGCAATGAGCAGTTCTTC. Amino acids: CASSDGLAGRNEQFF. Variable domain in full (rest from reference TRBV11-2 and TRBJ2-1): EAGVAQSPRYKIIEKRQSVAFWCNPISGHATLYWYQQILGQGPKLLIQFQNNGVVDDSQLPKDRFSAERLKGVDSTLKIQPAKLEDSAVYLCASSDGLAGRNEQFFGPGTRLTVL.

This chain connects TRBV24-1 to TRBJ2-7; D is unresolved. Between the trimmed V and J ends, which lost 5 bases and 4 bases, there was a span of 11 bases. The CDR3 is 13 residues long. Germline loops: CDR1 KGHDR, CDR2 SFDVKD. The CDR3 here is CATSGRFQYEQYF. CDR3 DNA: TGTGCCACCAGTGGACGATTTCAGTACGAGCAGTACTTC.

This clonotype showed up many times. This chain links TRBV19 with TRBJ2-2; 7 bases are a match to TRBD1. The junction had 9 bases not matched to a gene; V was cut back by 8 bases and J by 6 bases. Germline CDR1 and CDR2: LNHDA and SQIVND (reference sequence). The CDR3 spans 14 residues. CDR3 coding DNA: TGTGCCAGTGCGGACAGGAGGCTTGCCGGGGAGCTGTTTTTT. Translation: CASADRRLAGELFF.

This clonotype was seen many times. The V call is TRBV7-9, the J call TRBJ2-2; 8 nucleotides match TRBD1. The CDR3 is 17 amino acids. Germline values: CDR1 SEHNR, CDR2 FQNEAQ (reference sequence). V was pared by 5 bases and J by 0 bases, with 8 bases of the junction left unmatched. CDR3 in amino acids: CASSPGQGQTNTGELFF. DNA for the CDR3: TGTGCCAGCAGCCCTGGACAGGGACAGACGAACACCGGGGAGCTGTTTTTT.

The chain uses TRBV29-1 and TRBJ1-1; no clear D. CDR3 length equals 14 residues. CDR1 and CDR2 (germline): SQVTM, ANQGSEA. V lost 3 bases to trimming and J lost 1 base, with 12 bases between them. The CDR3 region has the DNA TGCAGCGTTGATGAAAGCGCAGGGAACACTGAAGCTTTCTTT. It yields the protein CSVDESAGNTEAFF. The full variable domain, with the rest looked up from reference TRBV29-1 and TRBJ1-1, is SAVISQKPSRDICQRGTSLTIQCQVDSQVTMMFWYRQQPGQSLTLIATANQGSEATYESGFVIDKFPISRPNLTFSTLTVSNMSPEDSSIYLCSVDESAGNTEAFFGQGTRLTVV.

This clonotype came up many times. The CDR3 DNA is TGTGCCAGCAGCTTCGACAGGGGGTCATATGAGCAGTTCTTC. Residues: CASSFDRGSYEQFF. This sequence joins TRBV7-9 and TRBJ2-1; 9 bases fit TRBD1. There are 14 residues in the CDR3. J gave up 8 bases and V 3 bases, and 5 bases lay outside the gene matches. Germline V gives CDR1 SEHNR, CDR2 FQNEAQ (reference sequence).

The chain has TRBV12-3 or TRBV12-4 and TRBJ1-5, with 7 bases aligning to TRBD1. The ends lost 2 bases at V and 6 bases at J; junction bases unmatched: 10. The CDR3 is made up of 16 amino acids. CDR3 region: CASSLYARQGGQPQHF. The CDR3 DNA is TGTGCCAGCAGTTTATACGCGCGACAGGGAGGTCAGCCCCAGCATTTT.

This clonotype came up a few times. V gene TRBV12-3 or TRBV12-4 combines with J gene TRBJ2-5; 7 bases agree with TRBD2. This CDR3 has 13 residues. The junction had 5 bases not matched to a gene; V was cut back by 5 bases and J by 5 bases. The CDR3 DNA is TGTGCCAGCAGTCAGGGAGGGGAGGAGACCCAGTACTTC. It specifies CASSQGGEETQYF.

In DNA form, the CDR3 reads TGCAGTGCTAGAGGAGGGGAGGGCGCCTCCATGACCCAGCATTTT. Protein product: CSARGGEGASMTQHF. This chain links TRBV20-1 with TRBJ1-5; TRBD1 is a possible D gene (5 bases). This CDR3 spans 15 amino acids. Trimming pared 1 base from V and 11 bases from J, leaving 21 bases between. CDR1 is DFQATT and CDR2 is SNEGSKA in the germline V gene (reference sequence).

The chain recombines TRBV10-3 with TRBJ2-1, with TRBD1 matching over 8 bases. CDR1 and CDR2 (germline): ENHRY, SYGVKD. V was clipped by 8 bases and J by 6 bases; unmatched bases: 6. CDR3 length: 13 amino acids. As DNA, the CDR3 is TGTGCCATCTGGGCAACAGGGGGCAATGAGCAGTTCTTC. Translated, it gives CAIWATGGNEQFF.

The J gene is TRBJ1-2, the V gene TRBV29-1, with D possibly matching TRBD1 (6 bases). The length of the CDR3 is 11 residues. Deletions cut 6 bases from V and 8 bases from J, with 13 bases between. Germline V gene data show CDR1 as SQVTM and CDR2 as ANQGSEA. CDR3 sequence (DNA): TGCAGCGTCCCAGGGGCGCGCGGCTACACCTTC. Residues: CSVPGARGYTF.

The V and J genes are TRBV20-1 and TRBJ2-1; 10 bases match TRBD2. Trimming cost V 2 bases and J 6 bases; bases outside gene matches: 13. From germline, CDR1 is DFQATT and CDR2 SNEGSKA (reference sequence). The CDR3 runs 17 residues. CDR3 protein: CSARPELRTSGSNEQFF. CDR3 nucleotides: TGCAGTGCTAGACCTGAACTCCGGACTAGCGGTAGCAATGAGCAGTTCTTC.